One and the same sample provided the 22 T cell receptor beta chains below, sequenced in a study of blood T cells in healthy people across ages. Combining a sample-barcoded 5' primer with a J-beta primer mix, a second PCR ran for roughly 7 to 12 cycles. TCRdb redid the calling of the 5' RACE reads with MiXCR, one entry per CDR3 protein. The data hold some 1.4 million distinct CDR3 sequences, with 42% observed a single time. Material for sequencing was blood. The origin of the receptors is a woman younger than 30 in good health.

The CDR3 DNA is TGCAGCGTTGGTACAGGGTTCGACGAGCAGTACTTC. Translating gives CSVGTGFDEQYF. The rearrangement links TRBV29-1 to TRBJ2-5; possibly TRBD1 for D (6 bases). The assigned J gene may be wrong: the sequence end matches TRBJ2-7 better. Germline V gene lookup returns CDR1 SQVTM and CDR2 ANQGSEA. The CDR3 spans 12 residues.

This chain connects TRBV14 to TRBJ2-3; no reliable D call. V lost 1 base to trimming and J lost 5 bases, with 10 bases between them. Per germline, CDR1 SGHDN and CDR2 FVKESK. CDR3 size: 14 residues. The CDR3 sequence is CASSQVIGKDTQYF. CDR3 coding DNA: TGTGCCAGCAGCCAAGTTATCGGAAAAGATACGCAGTATTTT.

The chain combines TRBV6-1 with TRBJ2-1, with 13 bases that match TRBD2. The junction had 9 bases not matched to a gene; V was cut back by 6 bases and J by 4 bases. This CDR3 has 17 residues. Germline CDR1 reads MNHNS; CDR2 reads SASEGT. The CDR3 bases are TGTGCCAGCAGCCCAATGACTAGCGGGGGGCTATACAATGAGCAGTTCTTC. Its protein product is CASSPMTSGGLYNEQFF.

The sample holds a few counts of this clonotype. This sequence joins TRBV9 and TRBJ2-3; TRBD2 is a possible D gene (6 bases). V gave up 4 bases and J gave up 4 bases, with 19 bases separating them. CDR3 size: 16 residues. Germline CDR1 SGDLS, CDR2 YYNGEE. This CDR3 reads CASSISGAASPDTQYF. CDR3 bases: TGTGCCAGCAGCATCTCGGGAGCGGCTTCCCCAGATACGCAGTATTTT.

This clonotype was counted a few times. CDR3 region: CSVELSNLDGYTF. Here the CDR3 DNA reads TGCAGCGTTGAACTATCCAACCTGGATGGCTACACCTTC. V and J are TRBV29-1 and TRBJ1-2; the D is unclear. CDR3 size: 13 residues. Germline V gene sequence: CDR1 SQVTM, CDR2 ANQGSEA. The ends were cut back, 2 bases at V and 6 bases at J, with 13 bases in the middle.

This clonotype has just a few counts. The CDR3 nucleotides read TGCAGCTCTAAAAACGGGGGGTCCTACGAGCAGTACTTC. Translating gives CSSKNGGSYEQYF. The J gene is TRBJ2-7, the V gene TRBV29-1; 7 nucleotides align to TRBD2. Trimming removed 8 bases from V and 1 base from J; junction bases left unmatched: 8. Germline V CDR1 and CDR2: SQVTM, ANQGSEA. The length of the CDR3 is 13 residues.

CDR3 amino acids: CASSESGTGAYNEQFF. CDR3 coding DNA: TGCGCCAGCAGTGAGTCCGGAACAGGGGCCTACAATGAGCAGTTCTTC. The rearrangement joins TRBV10-2 to TRBJ2-1; 7 bases are a match to TRBD1. The V and J ends lost 0 bases and 2 bases, in that order; junction bases with no gene match: 4. CDR3 length: 16 amino acids. Germline values: CDR1 WSHSY, CDR2 SAAADI.

CDR3 amino acids: CASSQEGAGTPTDTQYF. The CDR3 coding sequence is TGTGCCAGCAGCCAAGAGGGCGCGGGGACTCCCACAGATACGCAGTATTTT. The rearrangement links TRBV4-2 to TRBJ2-3, with D perhaps matching TRBD2 (6 bases). Per germline, CDR1 LGHNA and CDR2 YNFKEQ. The V gene lost 0 bases and the J gene lost 2 bases, with 15 bases spanning the gap. The CDR3 has 17 residues.

This clonotype was observed a handful of times. V gene TRBV27 combines with J gene TRBJ1-2; TRBD1 is a possible D gene (5 bases). This CDR3 is built from 13 residues. Germline assignment: CDR1 MNHEY and CDR2 SMNVEV (reference sequence). Trimming pared 2 bases from V and 7 bases from J, leaving 11 bases between. CDR3 loop: CASSLRQGVGYTF. The CDR3 bases are TGTGCCAGCAGTTTAAGGCAGGGCGTTGGCTACACCTTC.

This clonotype has more than one count but fewer than ten. The chain links TRBV7-9 to TRBJ2-4, with 12 bases matching TRBD1. Trimming took 6 bases from V and 9 from J; bases not matched to a gene: 9. Germline V CDR1 and CDR2: SEHNR, FQNEAQ (reference sequence). CDR3 length equals 15 residues. The CDR3 nucleotides read TGTGCCAGCAGTCAACCGGGACAGGGGGCTGGCATTCAGTACTTC. Its translation: CASSQPGQGAGIQYF.

This clonotype was seen more than once but under ten times. The chain is built from TRBV10-2 and TRBJ2-3; the match to TRBD2 covers 9 bases. V lost 6 bases to trimming and J lost 6 bases; unmatched junction nucleotides: 10. The CDR3 consists of 15 residues. In germline, CDR1 is WSHSY, CDR2 SAAADI. In nucleotides, the CDR3 is TGCGCCAGCAGCAGATTAGCGGGAGTCGGGGATACGCAGTATTTT. Residues: CASSRLAGVGDTQYF.

This sequence joins TRBV12-3 or TRBV12-4 and TRBJ2-7, with TRBD2 as a possible D gene (5 bases). The CDR3 extends over 14 amino acids. V dropped 3 bases and J dropped 2 bases, with 11 bases sitting between them. The CDR3 DNA is TGTGCCAGCAGTTTCGATGGAGGACCCTACGAGCAGTACTTC. It translates to CASSFDGGPYEQYF.

This clonotype was observed a handful of times. The chain carries TRBV29-1 and TRBJ2-1, with a tentative D call TRBD2 (6 bases). The CDR3 covers 15 residues. The V gene lost 3 bases and the J gene lost 4 bases, with 16 bases spanning the gap. Per germline, CDR1 SQVTM and CDR2 ANQGSEA. The CDR3 nucleotides read TGCAGCGTTGATTCTCCGCGGGGAACTTACAATGAGCAGTTCTTC. Protein sequence: CSVDSPRGTYNEQFF.

The sample holds many counts of this clonotype. The chain combines TRBV28 with TRBJ2-7, with 9 positions matching TRBD1. This CDR3 has 14 residues. The J segment lost 2 bases and the V segment lost 7 bases, leaving 6 bases of the junction unmatched. The germline gives CDR1 MDHEN, CDR2 SYDVKM. CDR3 coding DNA: TGTGCCAGCACCCTGACAGGGGGACCCTACGAGCAGTACTTC. As protein: CASTLTGGPYEQYF.

This clonotype turned up a few times. This chain joins TRBV2 and TRBJ1-6, with a weak D call TRBD1 (5 bases). There are 15 residues in the CDR3. Trimming stripped 5 bases from V and 6 bases from J, with 14 bases between. Germline values: CDR1 SNHLY, CDR2 FYNNEI. The CDR3 protein is CASSRDGGLNSPLHF. As DNA, the CDR3 is TGTGCCAGCAGTCGGGACGGAGGCCTTAATTCACCCCTCCACTTT.

This clonotype showed up just a few times. The rearrangement links TRBV7-2 to TRBJ2-7, with D perhaps TRBD1 (6 bases). The CDR3 sequence is 15 residues long. Germline V gene lookup returns CDR1 SGHTA and CDR2 FQGNSA. The V gene lost 2 bases and the J gene lost 3 bases, with 14 bases spanning the gap. In DNA, the CDR3 is TGTGCCAGCAGCTTAATTAGCTTGGGACACTACGAGCAGTACTTC. Its translation is CASSLISLGHYEQYF.

There are a few counts of this clonotype. This rearrangement joins TRBV27 to TRBJ2-1; 14 nucleotides match TRBD2. J was trimmed by 12 bases and V by 5 bases; bases with no gene match: 9. The germline V gene encodes CDR1 MNHEY and CDR2 SMNVEV (reference sequence). The CDR3 is 15 residues long. This CDR3 is CASSMGLAGAHGQFF. In DNA form, the CDR3 reads TGTGCCAGCAGTATGGGACTAGCGGGAGCTCATGGGCAGTTCTTC.

This chain links TRBV7-9 with TRBJ1-2; 8 positions agree with TRBD1. The germline V gene has CDR1 SEHNR and CDR2 FQNEAQ (reference sequence). This CDR3 is built from 16 residues. The ends lost 4 bases at V and 2 bases at J; junction bases unmatched: 9. For the CDR3, the DNA is TGTGCCAGCAGCTGGGGACAGGCGCCTCCAAACTATGGCTACACCTTC. Translating gives CASSWGQAPPNYGYTF.

The table lists this clonotype with a few counts. V usage is TRBV4-1 and J usage is TRBJ1-5, with D possibly matching TRBD1 (6 bases). V dropped 4 bases and J dropped 5 bases, with 15 bases sitting between them. The CDR3 sequence is 15 residues long. The V gene's germline CDR1 is MGHRA and CDR2 YSYEKL. This chain's CDR3 is CASSPRTASYQPQHF. CDR3 coding DNA: TGCGCCAGCAGCCCTAGGACAGCTAGTTATCAGCCCCAGCATTTT.

V usage is TRBV6-6 and J usage is TRBJ2-1; unclear D gene. V gave up 2 bases and J gave up 0 bases, with 5 bases separating them. Per the germline V gene, CDR1 is MNHNY and CDR2 is SVGAGI (reference sequence). The CDR3 length is 14 residues. The CDR3 nucleotides read TGTGCCAGCAGTTACCTGGCCTCCTACAATGAGCAGTTCTTC. Translating gives CASSYLASYNEQFF.

The gene calls are TRBV5-1 and TRBJ2-7; 9 nucleotides line up with TRBD1. From germline, CDR1 is SGHRS and CDR2 YFSETQ. This CDR3 has 16 residues. After removal of 4 bases from V and 0 bases from J, the junction contained 8 bases not matched to a gene. CDR3 coding DNA: TGCGCCAGCAGCACACTCGGACAGGGGCCCTCCTACGAGCAGTACTTC. Its translation is CASSTLGQGPSYEQYF. Variable domain in full (rest from reference TRBV5-1 and TRBJ2-7): KAGVTQTPRYLIKTRGQQVTLSCSPISGHRSVSWYQQTPGQGLQFLFEYFSETQRNKGNFPGRFSGRQFSNSRSEMNVSTLELGDSALYLCASSTLGQGPSYEQYFGPGTRLTVT.

The table lists this clonotype with a count of one. The chain combines TRBV30 with TRBJ2-1; 7 bases are shared with TRBD2. CDR1 is GTSNPN and CDR2 is SVGIG in the germline V gene (reference sequence). J was trimmed by 3 bases and V by 0 bases; bases with no gene match: 5. The CDR3 consists of 15 residues. The CDR3 DNA is TGTGCCTGGAGTGTGTCTAGCGGAGACTACAATGAGCAGTTCTTC. Encoded protein: CAWSVSSGDYNEQFF. Variable domain in full (rest from reference TRBV30 and TRBJ2-1): SQTIHQWPATLVQPVGSPLSLECTVEGTSNPNLYWYRQAAGRGLQLLFYSVGIGQISSEVPQNLSASRPQDRQFILSSKKLLLSDSGFYLCAWSVSSGDYNEQFFGPGTRLTVL.